The 11 T cell receptor beta chains below come from one sample, sequenced in a study of tumor-infiltrating lymphocytes in localized non-small cell lung cancer. The method was immunoSEQ multiplex PCR; TCRdb's version includes in-frame clones alone and lacks a portion of them. This table holds about 12,000 clones, around 64% found once. Material: uninvolved lung tissue not adjacent to the tumor. The receptor set was obtained from a human donor with non-small cell lung cancer.

The V gene is TRBV30, the J gene TRBJ1-1; no clear D gene. From germline, CDR1 is GTSNPN and CDR2 SVGIG (reference sequence). Trimming left V 2 bases short and J 1 base short, with 11 bases between. The CDR3 has 14 residues. The chain's CDR3 is CAWSHGPWNTEAFF. In DNA form, the CDR3 reads TGTGCCTGGAGTCATGGACCGTGGAACACTGAAGCTTTCTTT.

The chain employs TRBV11-2 and TRBJ2-7; D unclear. The CDR3 totals 14 residues. Trimming took 4 bases from V and 4 from J, leaving 14 bases between them. The germline V gene has CDR1 SGHAT and CDR2 FQNNGV. CDR3 DNA: TGTGCCAGCAGCTCCCGGCAGGACGGATACGAGCAGTACTTC. This translates into CASSSRQDGYEQYF. Full variable domain (remainder filled in from reference TRBV11-2 and TRBJ2-7): EAGVAQSPRYKIIEKRQSVAFWCNPISGHATLYWYQQILGQGPKLLIQFQNNGVVDDSQLPKDRFSAERLKGVDSTLKIQPAKLEDSAVYLCASSSRQDGYEQYFGPGTRLTVT.

This chain links TRBV10-1 with TRBJ2-1, with 11 positions matching TRBD2. The J segment lost 5 bases and the V segment lost 3 bases, leaving 15 bases of the junction unmatched. This CDR3 is built from 19 residues. From germline, CDR1 is WNHNN and CDR2 SYGVQD (reference sequence). CDR3 residues: CASSDGLAGGPFYNNEQFF. The DNA for the CDR3 is TGCGCCAGCAGTGATGGGTTAGCGGGAGGGCCTTTCTATAACAATGAGCAGTTCTTC.

V is TRBV29-1 and J is TRBJ1-3, with D maybe TRBD1 (6 bases). V lost 4 bases and J lost 3, with 10 bases in between. The CDR3 totals 13 residues. CDR1 and CDR2 from the germline V gene are SQVTM and ANQGSEA. Here the CDR3 reads CSVARGGGNTIYF. In DNA form, the CDR3 reads TGCAGCGTTGCCAGGGGCGGTGGAAACACCATATATTTT.

V is TRBV29-1 and J is TRBJ2-7, with 12 nucleotides matching TRBD2. CDR1 is SQVTM, CDR2 ANQGSEA, per germline. Trimming removed 4 bases from V and 4 bases from J; junction bases left unmatched: 11. The CDR3 runs 16 residues. CDR3 residues: CSVVRIRTSGTYEQYF. The CDR3 DNA reads TGCAGCGTTGTGCGGATTCGGACTAGCGGGACATACGAGCAGTACTTC.

The chain has TRBV7-2 and TRBJ2-1, with D tentatively TRBD1 (6 bases). This CDR3 has 15 residues. Trimming shortened V by 5 bases and J by 2 bases, and 13 bases separated the two germline ends. From germline, CDR1 is SGHTA and CDR2 FQGNSA. DNA for the CDR3: TGTGCCAGCAGCCCCGTGACAGGTGCCTACAATGAGCAGTTCTTC. Protein product: CASSPVTGAYNEQFF. Full variable domain (outside the CDR3, taken from reference TRBV7-2 and TRBJ2-1): GAGVSQSPSNKVTEKGKDVELRCDPISGHTALYWYRQSLGQGLEFLIYFQGNSAPDKSGLPSDRFSAERTGGSVSTLTIQRTQQEDSAVYLCASSPVTGAYNEQFFGPGTRLTVL.

The chain couples TRBV6-5 to TRBJ1-2, with a weak D call TRBD1 (5 bases). The CDR3 covers 13 residues. Germline values: CDR1 MNHEY, CDR2 SVGAGI. Trimming removed 6 bases at V and 3 bases at J, with 11 bases between. This chain's CDR3 is CASRGVGDYGYTF. The CDR3, as DNA: TGTGCCAGCAGAGGGGTCGGTGACTATGGCTACACCTTC.

The chain couples TRBV7-2 to TRBJ2-1; a possible D gene is TRBD1 (5 bases). CDR1 and CDR2 from the germline V gene are SGHTA and FQGNSA. The V end lost 5 bases, the J end lost 5 bases, and 10 bases lay between the germline ends. CDR3 size: 13 residues. CDR3 in DNA: TGTGCCAGCAGCCCTCTGACAGACAATGAGCAGTTCTTC. It yields the protein CASSPLTDNEQFF.

The rearrangement uses TRBV5-4 and TRBJ1-4, with 10 bases aligning to TRBD1. The V segment lost 4 bases and the J segment 2 bases; nucleotides outside the gene matches: 8. Germline V gene data show CDR1 as SGHNT and CDR2 as YYREEE (reference sequence). The CDR3 has 17 amino acids. The CDR3 sequence is CASSRGTGASTNEKLFF. The CDR3 DNA reads TGTGCCAGCAGCCGCGGGACAGGGGCAAGCACTAATGAAAAACTGTTTTTT. Full variable domain (remainder filled in from reference TRBV5-4 and TRBJ1-4): ETGVTQSPTHLIKTRGQQVTLRCSSQSGHNTVSWYQQALGQGPQFIFQYYREEENGRGNFPPRFSGLQFPNYSSELNVNALELDDSALYLCASSRGTGASTNEKLFFGSGTQLSVL.

J is TRBJ2-5 and V is TRBV7-2; maybe TRBD2 (6 bases). The CDR3 is 13 residues long. Trimming cost V 6 bases and J 1 base, with 9 bases left between them. Germline loops: CDR1 SGHTA, CDR2 FQGNSA. The CDR3 sequence: CASRRDFQETQYF. CDR3 bases: TGTGCCAGCAGGCGGGATTTCCAAGAGACCCAGTACTTC.

Points on this clone: At the DNA level, this CDR3 is encoded by other sequences in the same sample as well. The rearrangement uses TRBV7-9 and TRBJ2-5; the D is unclear. CDR1 is SEHNR and CDR2 is FQNEAQ in the germline V gene (reference sequence). The length of the CDR3 is 13 residues. Trimming left V 3 bases short and J 5 bases short, with 10 bases between. The CDR3 DNA is TGTGCCAGCAGCTTCCCCCAAACTGAGACCCAGTACTTC. Protein product: CASSFPQTETQYF.